These T cell receptor beta chains were read from a single sample in a study of CD8 T cells in Susac syndrome. MiXCR, applied by TCRdb to the immunoSEQ multiplex PCR reads, yields one record per CDR3 protein. The table records about 200,000 distinct CDR3 sequences, 90% to 95% of them present only once. Material for sequencing was CD4+ T cells from PBMCs. The receptor source for this set is a human donor in good health. Each CDR3 is given with its conserved first and last residue. D genes are given only for firm matches. Not all rows give a size; the values are once, few, many and, for expanded clones, a class.

TRBJ2-1	TRBD2	TRBV29-1	.	CSVSNSGGAHEQFF	TGCAGCGTTAGTAATAGCGGGGGGGCCCATGAGCAGTTCTTC
TRBJ2-2	.	TRBV5-4	.	CASSWGRGGTGELFF	TGTGCCAGCAGCTGGGGTCGGGGAGGCACCGGGGAGCTGTTTTTT
TRBJ2-7	TRBD1	TRBV5-4	once	CASSIDRVYEQYF	TGTGCCAGCAGCATTGACAGGGTCTACGAGCAGTACTTC
TRBJ1-4	.	TRBV4-3	.	CASSPGTDSGIEKLFF	TGCGCCAGCAGCCCCGGGACCGATTCGGGAATTGAAAAACTGTTTTTT
TRBJ1-5	.	TRBV29-1	.	CSVALANNQPQHF	TGCAGCGTGGCATTAGCTAACAATCAGCCCCAGCATTTT
TRBJ2-5	.	TRBV28	.	CASSRRQGLETQYF	TGTGCCAGCAGTCGGCGCCAGGGGCTAGAGACCCAGTACTTC
TRBJ1-3	.	TRBV20-1	.	CSARMQILDTIYF	TGCAGTGCTAGAATGCAGATTCTGGACACCATATATTTT
TRBJ2-3	TRBD1	TRBV20-1	.	CSARVRGQGGQYF	TGCAGTGCTAGAGTCCGGGGACAGGGTGGGCAGTATTTT
TRBJ2-3	TRBD1	TRBV13	.	CASSQGVRTGATDTQYF	TGTGCCAGCAGCCAAGGGGTCAGGACAGGGGCAACAGATACGCAGTATTTT
TRBJ1-1	.	TRBV2	few	CASSEDGNTEAFF	TGTGCCAGCAGTGAAGACGGAAACACTGAAGCTTTCTTT
TRBJ2-1	TRBD1	TRBV20-1	.	CSAREPGQGAERQFF	TGCAGTGCTAGGGAGCCGGGACAGGGGGCAGAGAGGCAGTTCTTC
TRBJ1-1	.	TRBV28	.	CASKRYGNSNTEAFF	TGTGCCAGCAAACGATACGGGAACTCGAACACTGAAGCTTTCTTT
TRBJ2-1	TRBD2	TRBV20-1	.	CSARVVPGGSYNEQFF	TGCAGTGCTAGAGTCGTTCCGGGGGGATCCTACAATGAGCAGTTCTTC
TRBJ2-3	.	TRBV7-3	.	CASSLRGRSVVSDTQYF	TGTGCCAGCAGCTTACGGGGGAGAAGCGTGGTGTCAGATACGCAGTATTTT
TRBJ2-1	TRBD2	TRBV20-1	.	CSARVGTSGNNEQFF	TGCAGTGCTAGAGTTGGGACTAGCGGTAACAATGAGCAGTTCTTC
TRBJ1-2	.	TRBV6-5	once	CASSFSRHSYGYTF	TGTGCCAGCAGTTTTTCCCGACATAGCTATGGCTACACCTTC
TRBJ1-2	.	TRBV3-1	.	CASSPETGAYGYTF	TGTGCCAGCAGCCCTGAGACAGGTGCCTATGGCTACACCTTC
TRBJ2-2	.	TRBV29-1	.	CSVVVGSAGELFF	TGCAGCGTTGTCGTGGGGTCGGCCGGGGAGCTGTTTTTT
TRBJ1-1	.	TRBV4-1	.	CASSQMNTEAFF	TGCGCCAGCAGCCAGATGAACACTGAAGCTTTCTTT
TRBJ2-1	TRBD2	TRBV29-1	.	CSCREASYNEQFF	TGCAGCTGTCGGGAGGCGTCCTACAATGAGCAGTTCTTC
TRBJ2-2	.	TRBV29-1	.	CSAEGVGGELFF	TGCAGCGCCGAAGGGGTCGGCGGGGAGCTGTTTTTT
TRBJ1-4	TRBD1	TRBV5-1	.	CASSSSGTGDEKLFF	TGCGCCAGCAGCTCTTCGGGGACAGGGGATGAAAAACTGTTTTTT
TRBJ2-2	TRBD1	TRBV13	.	CASNHPRQGGELFF	TGTGCCAGCAACCACCCGAGACAGGGCGGGGAGCTGTTTTTT
TRBJ2-1	TRBD2	TRBV30	.	CAWSPPRTSGFYNEQFF	TGTGCCTGGAGCCCGCCCCGGACTAGCGGGTTCTACAATGAGCAGTTCTTC
TRBJ2-1	TRBD2	TRBV28	.	CASPPSGMSSYNEQFF	TGTGCCAGCCCCCCTAGCGGGATGAGCTCCTACAATGAGCAGTTCTTC
TRBJ2-1	TRBD2	TRBV27	.	CASSLATSGTLLGQFF	TGTGCCAGCAGTTTGGCCACTAGCGGGACCCTCCTTGGGCAGTTCTTC
TRBJ2-1	.	TRBV24-1	.	CATRGGNEQFF	TGTGCCACCCGTGGGGGAAATGAGCAGTTCTTC
TRBJ2-5	.	TRBV5-1	.	CASSLGHGARETQYF	TGCGCCAGCAGCCTGGGACACGGGGCTAGGGAGACCCAGTACTTC
TRBJ2-1	TRBD2	TRBV30	.	CAWSDYPGLAYNEQFF	TGTGCCTGGAGTGATTACCCGGGACTAGCGTACAATGAGCAGTTCTTC
TRBJ1-1	.	TRBV27	few	CASSLGGGSTEAFF	TGTGCCAGCAGTTTAGGGGGGGGATCCACTGAAGCTTTCTTT
TRBJ2-2	.	TRBV29-1	.	CSAGGTVAGELFF	TGCAGCGCGGGAGGGACAGTGGCCGGGGAGCTGTTTTTT